The following is a T cell receptor (beta chain) sequence with its context. Germline CDR1 MDHEN, CDR2 SYDVKM. V was shortened by 3 bases and J by 3 bases, with 15 bases between the two germline ends. The CDR3 loop spans 15 amino acids. The data stem from a study of shared clonotypes between healthy human individuals. None of the donors, who were healthy HIV-negative adults, had recently had acute infections or vaccinations. Genomic DNA belonging to each subset was distributed in equal measure over several immunoSEQ plates. Per the authors' pipeline: ImmunoSEQ gave junction-only sequences without quality scores, so filtering differed. The data were produced by immunoSEQ multiplex PCR, yet TCRdb's version contains in-frame clones alone and is incomplete. Clonal size and the V and J genes are those of that table, whereas D and trimming came from the DNA. In the table there are about 380,000 clones, 95% to 97% of which are singletons.

The gene calls are TRBV28 and TRBJ2-7, with D possibly matching TRBD2 (5 bases). This TCR came from a man younger than 40 in good health. Specimen: memory CD8+ T cells sorted from blood. Subset: CD45RO+ cells pooled with CCR7-negative TemRA cells. The CDR3, as DNA: TGTGCCAGCAGTTTTAGGCGGGTGAGAGTCTACGAGCAGTACTTC. Translating gives CASSFRRVRVYEQYF.